A selection of T cell receptor beta chains follows, all from one sample in a study of T cells in Graves' hyperthyroidism and ophthalmopathy. TCRdb independently ran MiXCR on the multiplex PCR reads; one entry per CDR3 protein. The table records about 640,000 distinct CDR3 sequences, 13% to 15% of them present only once. Sequenced sample: blood. These receptors all come from a woman in her forties or fifties with Graves' ophthalmopathy. Both conserved end residues are part of each CDR3. A D gene is named only where the DNA matches it firmly. Clone sizes are given selectively: once, few, many, or a class where the clone is expanded.

v_gene: TRBV9
j_gene: TRBJ2-3
abundance: few
d_gene: TRBD2
CDR3nt: TGTGCCAGCAGCGTAAAAGCGGGAGGACTTGGTACGCAGTATTTT
CDR3aa: CASSVKAGGLGTQYF

v_gene: TRBV12-3/TRBV12-4
j_gene: TRBJ2-7
abundance: many
d_gene: TRBD1
CDR3nt: TGTGCCAGCAGTTTAGGTCAGGGGGCGGTTGAGCAGTACTTC
CDR3aa: CASSLGQGAVEQYF

v_gene: TRBV28
j_gene: TRBJ1-5
abundance: .
d_gene: .
CDR3nt: TGTGCCAGCAGAGGCAATCAGCCCCAGCATTTT
CDR3aa: CASRGNQPQHF

v_gene: TRBV29-1
j_gene: TRBJ2-1
abundance: many
d_gene: TRBD2
CDR3nt: TGCAGCGTTGTATCCCTAGCGGGCTACAATGAGCAGTTCTTC
CDR3aa: CSVVSLAGYNEQFF

v_gene: TRBV7-2
j_gene: TRBJ1-2
abundance: .
d_gene: .
CDR3nt: TGTGCCAGCACCTTACCGGGGTCTAACTATGGCTACACCTTC
CDR3aa: CASTLPGSNYGYTF

v_gene: TRBV5-6
j_gene: TRBJ1-1
abundance: few
d_gene: TRBD1
CDR3nt: TGTGCCAGCAGCTTTAGCCCTGACAGGGCCACTGAAGCTTTCTTT
CDR3aa: CASSFSPDRATEAFF

v_gene: TRBV11-2
j_gene: TRBJ1-3
abundance: few
d_gene: .
CDR3nt: TGTGCCAGCAGCGCCAGGACCAGCGTCTCTGGAAACACCATATATTTT
CDR3aa: CASSARTSVSGNTIYF

v_gene: TRBV4-3
j_gene: TRBJ2-7
abundance: many
d_gene: TRBD2
CDR3nt: TGCGCCAGCAGCCAAGATCCCGGGACTAGTCTAAACGAGCAGTACTTC
CDR3aa: CASSQDPGTSLNEQYF

v_gene: TRBV28
j_gene: TRBJ2-1
abundance: many
d_gene: .
CDR3nt: TGTGCCAGCAGTTTATTTCCAAGCGGGCATCTCTACAATGAGCAGTTCTTC
CDR3aa: CASSLFPSGHLYNEQFF

v_gene: TRBV7-9
j_gene: TRBJ1-4
abundance: .
d_gene: .
CDR3nt: TGTGCCAGCAGCTTCATGTCCACTAATGAAAAACTGTTTTTT
CDR3aa: CASSFMSTNEKLFF

v_gene: TRBV6-2/TRBV6-3
j_gene: TRBJ2-2
abundance: .
d_gene: .
CDR3nt: TGTGCCAGCAGTTACATTCTTGGCCGGATCGGGGAGCTGTTTTTT
CDR3aa: CASSYILGRIGELFF

v_gene: TRBV6-2/TRBV6-3
j_gene: TRBJ2-1
abundance: many
d_gene: TRBD2
CDR3nt: TGTGCCAGCAGTTACTCTAGCGGGAAGACCTACAATGAGCAGTTCTTC
CDR3aa: CASSYSSGKTYNEQFF

v_gene: TRBV6-1
j_gene: TRBJ1-5
abundance: many
d_gene: .
CDR3nt: TGTGCCAGCAGTGTTGGGGTCGGCAATCAGCCCCAGCATTTT
CDR3aa: CASSVGVGNQPQHF

v_gene: TRBV4-1
j_gene: TRBJ2-2
abundance: .
d_gene: .
CDR3nt: TGCGCCAGCAGCCAAGAGGGGGCTACAGGGTGGACCGGGGAGCTGTTTTTT
CDR3aa: CASSQEGATGWTGELFF

v_gene: TRBV28
j_gene: TRBJ2-5
abundance: many
d_gene: TRBD2
CDR3nt: TGTGCCAGCAGTTTAGTGACTAGCGGAGAGACCCAGTACTTC
CDR3aa: CASSLVTSGETQYF

v_gene: TRBV5-1
j_gene: TRBJ2-1
abundance: many
d_gene: .
CDR3nt: TGCGCCAGCAGCTTCAGCCGGGACTCTCAGTCCCAGAGTGAGCAGTTCTTC
CDR3aa: CASSFSRDSQSQSEQFF

v_gene: TRBV27
j_gene: TRBJ2-7
abundance: many
d_gene: .
CDR3nt: TGTGCCAGCAGTTTTCATGGAAAGCGCTCCTACGAGCAGTACTTC
CDR3aa: CASSFHGKRSYEQYF

v_gene: TRBV7-2
j_gene: TRBJ2-7
abundance: many
d_gene: TRBD1
CDR3nt: TGTGCCAGCAGCCCACGGACAGGGGGCTTCGAGCAGTACTTC
CDR3aa: CASSPRTGGFEQYF

v_gene: TRBV9
j_gene: TRBJ2-7
abundance: few
d_gene: TRBD2
CDR3nt: TGTGCCAGCTCATCGTCTGGACTAGCGGGACCATCCGTAGCCTACGAGCAGTACTTC
CDR3aa: CASSSSGLAGPSVAYEQYF

v_gene: TRBV4-1
j_gene: TRBJ2-1
abundance: few
d_gene: TRBD2
CDR3nt: TGCGCCAGCAGCCAAGCTGAACCCTGGGCTAGCGGGAGATATTATGAGCAGTTCTTC
CDR3aa: CASSQAEPWASGRYYEQFF

v_gene: TRBV5-6
j_gene: TRBJ2-1
abundance: .
d_gene: .
CDR3nt: TGTGCCAGCAGCTTGGTGGGTGGCTCCTACGGTGAGCAGTTCTTC
CDR3aa: CASSLVGGSYGEQFF

v_gene: TRBV19
j_gene: TRBJ1-2
abundance: .
d_gene: .
CDR3nt: TGTGCCAGTAGTATTGATGGCAGGGGTCACTATGGCTACACCTTC
CDR3aa: CASSIDGRGHYGYTF